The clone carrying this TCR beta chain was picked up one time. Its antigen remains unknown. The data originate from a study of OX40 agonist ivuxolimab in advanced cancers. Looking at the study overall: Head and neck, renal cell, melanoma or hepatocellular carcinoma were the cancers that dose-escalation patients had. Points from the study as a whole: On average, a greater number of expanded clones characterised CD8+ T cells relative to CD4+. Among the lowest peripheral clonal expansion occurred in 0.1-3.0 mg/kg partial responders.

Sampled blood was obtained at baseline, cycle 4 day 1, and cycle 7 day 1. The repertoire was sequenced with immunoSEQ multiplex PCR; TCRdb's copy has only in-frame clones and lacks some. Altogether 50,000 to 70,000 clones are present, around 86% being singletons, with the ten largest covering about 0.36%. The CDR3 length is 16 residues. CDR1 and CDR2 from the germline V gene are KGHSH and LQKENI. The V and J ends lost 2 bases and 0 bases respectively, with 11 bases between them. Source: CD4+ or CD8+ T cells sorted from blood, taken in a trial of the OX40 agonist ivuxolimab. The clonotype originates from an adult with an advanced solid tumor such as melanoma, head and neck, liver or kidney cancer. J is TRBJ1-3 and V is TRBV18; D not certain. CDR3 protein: CASSPTDSASGNTIYF. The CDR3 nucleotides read TGTGCCAGCTCACCAACGGACTCAGCCTCTGGAAACACCATATATTTT.